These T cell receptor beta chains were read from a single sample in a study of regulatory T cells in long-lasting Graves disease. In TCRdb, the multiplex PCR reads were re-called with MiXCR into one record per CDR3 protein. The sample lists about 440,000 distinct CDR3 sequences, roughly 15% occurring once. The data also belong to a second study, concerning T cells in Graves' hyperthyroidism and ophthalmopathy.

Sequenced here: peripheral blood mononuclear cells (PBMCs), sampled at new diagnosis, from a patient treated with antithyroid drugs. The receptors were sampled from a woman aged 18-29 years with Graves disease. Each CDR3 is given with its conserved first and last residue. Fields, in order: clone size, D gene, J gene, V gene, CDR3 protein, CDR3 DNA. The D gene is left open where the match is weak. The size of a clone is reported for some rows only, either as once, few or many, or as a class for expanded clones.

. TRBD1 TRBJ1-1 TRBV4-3 CASSQGGGGPGTEAFF TGCGCCAGCAGCCAAGGAGGAGGGGGCCCTGGGACTGAAGCTTTCTTT
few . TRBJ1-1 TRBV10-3 CATSLRENTEAFF TGTGCCACATCTCTTAGGGAGAACACTGAAGCTTTCTTT
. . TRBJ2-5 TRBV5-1 CASSMKETQYF TGCGCCAGCAGCATGAAAGAGACCCAGTACTTC
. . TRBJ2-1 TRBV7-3 CASSLSEISYNEQFF TGTGCCAGCAGCTTATCGGAGATCTCCTACAATGAGCAGTTCTTC
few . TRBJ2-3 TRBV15 CATSPTGDTQYF TGTGCCACCAGCCCTACTGGGGATACGCAGTATTTT
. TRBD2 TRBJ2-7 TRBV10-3 CATQIAGGNYEQYF TGTGCCACTCAAATAGCGGGAGGGAACTACGAGCAGTACTTC
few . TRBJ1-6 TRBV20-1 CSARDLLGDGSPLHF TGCAGTGCTAGAGATCTCTTAGGGGACGGTTCACCCCTCCACTTT
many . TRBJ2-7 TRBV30 CAWSRGAFEQYF TGTGCCTGGAGTCGGGGGGCGTTTGAGCAGTACTTC
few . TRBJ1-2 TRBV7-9 CASSLAENINYGYTF TGTGCCAGCAGCTTAGCGGAGAATATCAACTATGGCTACACCTTC
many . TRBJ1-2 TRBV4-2 CASSQSYRTDWNYGYTF TGTGCCAGCAGCCAATCCTATCGGACGGACTGGAACTATGGCTACACCTTC
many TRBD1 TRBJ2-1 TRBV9 CASSENRGTLYNEQFF TGTGCCAGCAGCGAGAACAGGGGGACTCTGTACAATGAGCAGTTCTTC
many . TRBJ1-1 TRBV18 CASSLAGGAVNTEAFF TGTGCCAGCTCACTCGCGGGGGGCGCGGTGAACACTGAAGCTTTCTTT
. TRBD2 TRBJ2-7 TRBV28 CASSLPRTGTSYEQYF TGTGCCAGCAGTTTACCCCGAACCGGGACTAGTTACGAGCAGTACTTC
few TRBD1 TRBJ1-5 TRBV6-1 CASSINRGLGQPQHF TGTGCCAGCTCGATTAACAGGGGATTAGGGCAGCCCCAGCATTTT
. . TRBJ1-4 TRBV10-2 CASRLNPGNEKLFF TGCGCCAGCCGCCTCAATCCAGGCAATGAAAAACTGTTTTTT
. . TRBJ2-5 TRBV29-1 CSTSGDRLQETQYF TGCAGCACATCCGGGGACCGCCTCCAAGAGACCCAGTACTTC
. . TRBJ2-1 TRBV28 CASSFWDRDSFINEQFF TGTGCCAGCAGTTTTTGGGACCGGGACTCCTTCATCAATGAGCAGTTCTTC
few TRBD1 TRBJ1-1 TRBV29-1 CSALTGQIPTEAFF TGCAGCGCCCTAACGGGACAGATTCCCACTGAAGCTTTCTTT
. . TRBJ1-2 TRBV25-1 CASSVGTAIYGYTF TGTGCCAGCAGTGTCGGGACGGCTATTTATGGCTACACCTTC
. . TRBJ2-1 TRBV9 CASAFPEGGEIGNEQFF TGTGCCAGCGCCTTCCCGGAGGGGGGAGAAATTGGCAATGAGCAGTTCTTC
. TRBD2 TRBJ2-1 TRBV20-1 CSCGGTSGYNEQFF TGCAGCTGCGGTGGAACTAGCGGCTACAATGAGCAGTTCTTC
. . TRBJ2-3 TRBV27 CASSPGFGNTQYF TGTGCCAGCAGCCCAGGGTTCGGGAATACGCAGTATTTT
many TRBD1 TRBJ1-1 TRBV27 CASSGDRLLRDTEAFF TGTGCCAGCTCTGGGGACAGGTTATTGCGAGACACTGAAGCTTTCTTT
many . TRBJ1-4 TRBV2 CASSEVRASTNEKLFF TGTGCCAGCAGTGAAGTCAGGGCTTCAACTAATGAAAAACTGTTTTTT
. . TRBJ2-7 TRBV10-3 CAISNTLDPYEQYF TGTGCCATCAGTAACACTCTGGATCCCTACGAGCAGTACTTC
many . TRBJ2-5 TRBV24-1 CATSDPGRKETQYF TGTGCCACCAGTGACCCGGGACGGAAAGAGACCCAGTACTTC
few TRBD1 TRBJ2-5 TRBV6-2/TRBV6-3 CASSTRDRSQETQYF TGTGCCAGCAGTACCCGGGACAGGAGCCAAGAGACCCAGTACTTC
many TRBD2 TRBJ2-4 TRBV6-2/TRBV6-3 CASNPRSTSGSGSNKNIQYF TGTGCCAGCAACCCCAGGTCGACTAGCGGGAGCGGAAGCAACAAAAACATTCAGTACTTC
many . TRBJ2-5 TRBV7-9 CASSLARAPEETQYF TGTGCCAGCAGCTTAGCTAGGGCCCCAGAAGAGACCCAGTACTTC
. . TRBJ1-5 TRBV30 CAWSGGADQPQHF TGTGCCTGGAGTGGGGGGGCTGATCAGCCCCAGCATTTT
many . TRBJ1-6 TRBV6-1 CASRRDRRLVNSPLHF TGTGCCAGCAGAAGGGACCGTCGGCTGGTTAATTCACCCCTCCACTTT
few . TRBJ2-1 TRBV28 CASSPPRARENPYNEQFF TGTGCCAGCAGTCCCCCTAGGGCGCGCGAGAACCCCTACAATGAGCAGTTCTTC
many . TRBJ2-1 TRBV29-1 CSVESVSSYNEQFF TGCAGCGTTGAGTCGGTTAGCTCCTACAATGAGCAGTTCTTC
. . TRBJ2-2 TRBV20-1 CSARIGTLDTGELFF TGCAGTGCTAGAATCGGGACACTTGACACCGGGGAGCTGTTTTTT
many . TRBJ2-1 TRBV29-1 CSVAHNEQFF TGCAGCGTTGCGCACAATGAGCAGTTCTTC
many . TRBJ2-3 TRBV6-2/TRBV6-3 CASKTITGRSTDTQYF TGTGCCAGCAAGACCATTACGGGACGCAGCACAGATACGCAGTATTTT
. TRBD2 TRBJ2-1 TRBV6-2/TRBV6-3 CASSARVAGSSYNEQFF TGTGCCAGCAGTGCCCGGGTAGCGGGGAGCTCCTACAATGAGCAGTTCTTC
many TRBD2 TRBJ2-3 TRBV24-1 CATSDPGPGLSTDTQYF TGTGCCACCAGTGACCCCGGTCCGGGACTAAGCACAGATACGCAGTATTTT
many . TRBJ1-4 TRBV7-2 CASTVVSQGIFNEKLFF TGTGCCAGCACCGTCGTATCCCAGGGGATCTTTAATGAAAAACTGTTTTTT
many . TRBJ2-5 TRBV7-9 CASRAGTVGETQYF TGTGCCAGCAGGGCCGGGACTGTAGGAGAGACCCAGTACTTC
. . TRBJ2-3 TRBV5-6 CASSLVGRRTDTQYF TGTGCCAGCAGCTTGGTAGGTAGACGCACAGATACGCAGTATTTT
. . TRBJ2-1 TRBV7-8 CASSRVSEQFF TGTGCCAGCAGCCGTGTTTCTGAGCAGTTCTTC
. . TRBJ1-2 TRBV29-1 CSVEAPTRDGYTF TGCAGCGTTGAGGCGCCGACAAGAGATGGCTACACCTTC
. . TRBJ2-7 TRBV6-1 CASSDILGQGEQYF TGTGCCAGCAGTGATATTCTCGGCCAGGGCGAGCAGTACTTC
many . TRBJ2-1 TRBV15 CATSRDDIGNEQFF TGTGCCACCAGCAGAGATGATATTGGGAATGAGCAGTTCTTC
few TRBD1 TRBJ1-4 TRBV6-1 CASRSGTGNEKLFF TGTGCCAGCAGATCCGGGACAGGGAATGAAAAACTGTTTTTT
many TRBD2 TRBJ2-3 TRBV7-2 CASSKIRPSGRRADTQYF TGTGCCAGCAGCAAAATTCGCCCTAGCGGGAGGAGGGCAGATACGCAGTATTTT
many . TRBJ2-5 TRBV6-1 CASSANQETQYF TGTGCCAGCAGTGCTAACCAAGAGACCCAGTACTTC
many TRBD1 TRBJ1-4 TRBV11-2 CASSLARTGVEKLFF TGTGCCAGCAGCTTAGCCCGGACAGGGGTTGAAAAACTGTTTTTT
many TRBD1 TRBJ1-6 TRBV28 CASSLRTGEDSPLHF TGTGCCAGCAGTTTACGGACAGGGGAGGACTCACCCCTCCACTTT
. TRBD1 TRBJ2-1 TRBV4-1 CASSQGGQGALNEQFF TGCGCCAGCAGCCAAGGGGGACAGGGGGCGCTTAATGAGCAGTTCTTC
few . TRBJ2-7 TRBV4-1 CASSHGTLTYEQYF TGCGCCAGCAGTCACGGGACACTTACCTACGAGCAGTACTTC
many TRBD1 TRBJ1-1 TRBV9 CASSVGFTPPGQDFTEAFF TGTGCCAGCAGCGTAGGCTTCACCCCGCCCGGACAGGACTTCACTGAAGCTTTCTTT